This T cell receptor beta chain was obtained from a study of regulatory T cells in long-lasting Graves disease. This clonotype has a count of ten or more. The time point here: newly diagnosed GD, antithyroid drugs for less than 3 months. Generation of the TCR library employed RNA extracted from PBMCs. Arm-PCR of CDR3 regions and iRepertoire HTBI primers were the basis on which TCR beta libraries were built. One entry per CDR3 protein, called by TCRdb with MiXCR from the multiplex PCR reads. Here the sample spans 450,000 to 600,000 distinct CDR3 sequences, roughly 13% being singletons. V trimming: 4 bases; J trimming: 4 bases; junction bases outside the gene matches: 11. Germline-derived CDR1 and CDR2 are SGHNT and YYREEE (reference sequence). CDR3 length: 16 amino acids. The same sample was also studied in work on T cells in Graves' hyperthyroidism and ophthalmopathy. That study adds: The study defined stable Graves' hyperthyroidism as no ophthalmopathy progression within 18 months. Diagnosis of hyperthyroidism was new in patients aged 18 to 65, and its duration was under 2 months.

This receptor was identified in a man between 25 and 39 years old with Graves disease. Specimen: peripheral blood mononuclear cells (PBMCs), collected at new diagnosis, from a patient treated with antithyroid drugs. V usage is TRBV5-4 and J usage is TRBJ2-3; 8 bases align to TRBD2. DNA for the CDR3: TGTGCCAGCAGCGCGGGAGGACCGAGTATGTCAGATACGCAGTATTTT. As protein: CASSAGGPSMSDTQYF.